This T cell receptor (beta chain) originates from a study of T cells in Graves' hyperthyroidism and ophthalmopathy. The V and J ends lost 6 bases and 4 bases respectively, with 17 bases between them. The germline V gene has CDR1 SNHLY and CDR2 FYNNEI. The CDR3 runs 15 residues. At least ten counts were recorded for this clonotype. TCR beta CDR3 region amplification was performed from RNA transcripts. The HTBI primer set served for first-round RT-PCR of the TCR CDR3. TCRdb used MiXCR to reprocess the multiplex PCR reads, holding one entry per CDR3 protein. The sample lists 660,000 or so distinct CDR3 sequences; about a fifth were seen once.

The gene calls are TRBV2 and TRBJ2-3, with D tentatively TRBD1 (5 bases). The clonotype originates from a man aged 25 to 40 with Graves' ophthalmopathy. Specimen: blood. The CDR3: CASSRGHHKADTQYF. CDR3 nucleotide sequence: TGTGCCAGCAGCAGAGGACACCATAAGGCAGATACGCAGTATTTT.